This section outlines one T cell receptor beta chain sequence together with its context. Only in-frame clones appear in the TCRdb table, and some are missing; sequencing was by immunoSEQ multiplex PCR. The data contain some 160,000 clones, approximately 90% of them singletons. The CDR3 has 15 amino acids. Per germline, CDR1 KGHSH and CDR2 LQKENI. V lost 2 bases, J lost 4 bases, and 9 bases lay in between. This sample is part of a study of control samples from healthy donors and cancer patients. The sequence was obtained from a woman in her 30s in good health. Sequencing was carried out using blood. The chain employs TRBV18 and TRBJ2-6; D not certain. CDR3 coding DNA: TGTGCCAGCTCACCAGTAATAGCCGGGGCCAACGTCCTGACTTTC. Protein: CASSPVIAGANVLTF.